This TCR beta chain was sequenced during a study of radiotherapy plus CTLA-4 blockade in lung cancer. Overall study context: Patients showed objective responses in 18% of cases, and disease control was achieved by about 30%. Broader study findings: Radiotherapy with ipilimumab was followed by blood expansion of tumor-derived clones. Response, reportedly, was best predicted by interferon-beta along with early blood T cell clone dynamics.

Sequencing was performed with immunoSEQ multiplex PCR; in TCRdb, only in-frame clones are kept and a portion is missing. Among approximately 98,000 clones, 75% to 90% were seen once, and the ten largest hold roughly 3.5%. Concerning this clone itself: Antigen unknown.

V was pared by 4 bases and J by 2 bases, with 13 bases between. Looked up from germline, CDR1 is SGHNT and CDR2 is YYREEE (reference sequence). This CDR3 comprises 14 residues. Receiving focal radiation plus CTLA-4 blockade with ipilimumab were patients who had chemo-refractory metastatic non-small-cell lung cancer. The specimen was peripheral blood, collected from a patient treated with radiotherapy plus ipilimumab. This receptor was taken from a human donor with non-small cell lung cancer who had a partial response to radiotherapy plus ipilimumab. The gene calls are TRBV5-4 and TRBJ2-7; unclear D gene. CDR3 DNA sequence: TGTGCCAGCAGCCTGGATGGCGGTCCCTACGAGCAGTACTTC. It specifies CASSLDGGPYEQYF.